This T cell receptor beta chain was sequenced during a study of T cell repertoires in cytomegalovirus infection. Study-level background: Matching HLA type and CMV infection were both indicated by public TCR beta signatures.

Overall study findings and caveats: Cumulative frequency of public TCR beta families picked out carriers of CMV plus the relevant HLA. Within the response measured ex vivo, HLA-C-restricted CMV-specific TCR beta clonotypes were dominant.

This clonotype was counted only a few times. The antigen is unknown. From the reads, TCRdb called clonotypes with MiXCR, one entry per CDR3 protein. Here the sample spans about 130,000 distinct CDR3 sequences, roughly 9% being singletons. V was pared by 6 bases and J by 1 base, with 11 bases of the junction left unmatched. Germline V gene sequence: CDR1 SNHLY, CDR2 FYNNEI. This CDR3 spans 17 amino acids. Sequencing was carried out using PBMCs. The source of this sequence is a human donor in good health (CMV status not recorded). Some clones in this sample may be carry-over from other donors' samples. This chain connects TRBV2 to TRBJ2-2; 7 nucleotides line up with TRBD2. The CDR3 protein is CASSKRARGVNTGELFF. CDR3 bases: TGTGCCAGCAGCAAGAGGGCACGGGGGGTGAACACCGGGGAGCTGTTTTTT.